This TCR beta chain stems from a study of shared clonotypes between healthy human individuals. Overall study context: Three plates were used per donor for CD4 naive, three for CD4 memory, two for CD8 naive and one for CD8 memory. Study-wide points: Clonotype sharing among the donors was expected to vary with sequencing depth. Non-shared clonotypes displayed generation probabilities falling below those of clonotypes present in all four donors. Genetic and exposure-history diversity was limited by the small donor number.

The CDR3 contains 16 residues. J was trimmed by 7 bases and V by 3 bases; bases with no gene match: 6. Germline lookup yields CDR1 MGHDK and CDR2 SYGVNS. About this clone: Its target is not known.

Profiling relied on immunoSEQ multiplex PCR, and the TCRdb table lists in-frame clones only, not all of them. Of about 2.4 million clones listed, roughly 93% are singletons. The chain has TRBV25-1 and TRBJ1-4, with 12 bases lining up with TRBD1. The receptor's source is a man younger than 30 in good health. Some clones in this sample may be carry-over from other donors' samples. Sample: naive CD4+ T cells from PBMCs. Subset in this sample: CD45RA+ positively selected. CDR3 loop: CASSDSGTGGSEKLFF. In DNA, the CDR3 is TGTGCCAGCAGTGACTCCGGGACAGGGGGCTCTGAAAAACTGTTTTTT.